Below, 8 T cell receptor beta chains from the same sample are listed, as sequenced in a study of immune evolution from preneoplasia to lung adenocarcinoma. Data came from immunoSEQ multiplex PCR; TCRdb stores just in-frame clones and leaves some out. The data hold roughly 14,000 clones, with approximately 80% observed a single time. The sequenced sample was FFPE minimally invasive lung adenocarcinoma tissue. The receptors shown here come from a person between 70 and 80 years old with lung adenocarcinoma.

This sequence joins TRBV6-5 and TRBJ1-6; TRBD1 matches at 10 bases. Looked up from germline, CDR1 is MNHEY and CDR2 is SVGAGI. V was pared by 7 bases and J by 5 bases, with 2 bases of the junction left unmatched. The CDR3 is made up of 14 amino acids. The DNA of the CDR3 is TGTGCCAGCACAGGGACAGGGGATAATTCACCCCTCCACTTT. As protein: CASTGTGDNSPLHF.

V gene TRBV19 combines with J gene TRBJ2-1; 9 bases are a match to TRBD1. Germline-derived CDR1 and CDR2 are LNHDA and SQIVND (reference sequence). V lost 6 bases, J lost 8 bases, and 5 bases stayed unmatched. The CDR3 is 13 amino acids. CDR3 coding DNA: TGTGCCAGTAGACGGGGACAGGGTCATGAGCAGTTCTTC. Protein: CASRRGQGHEQFF.

The J gene is TRBJ1-1, the V gene TRBV7-3, with TRBD1 as a possible D gene (6 bases). Trimming removed 1 base from V and 3 bases from J, with 12 bases in between. Germline CDR1 is SGHTA and CDR2 is FQGTGA. The CDR3 loop spans 15 amino acids. The CDR3 reads CASSLNGGADTEAFF. The CDR3 DNA reads TGTGCCAGCAGCTTAAATGGGGGCGCAGACACTGAAGCTTTCTTT. The variable domain in full, completed from reference TRBV7-3 and TRBJ1-1, reads GAGVSQTPSNKVTEKGKYVELRCDPISGHTALYWYRQSLGQGPEFLIYFQGTGAADDSGLPNDRFFAVRPEGSVSTLKIQRTERGDSAVYLCASSLNGGADTEAFFGQGTRLTVV.

The rearrangement links TRBV5-6 to TRBJ1-2; D uncertain. Germline assignment: CDR1 SGHDT and CDR2 YYEEEE. This CDR3 has 13 amino acids. The V gene lost 1 base and the J gene lost 3 bases, with 7 bases spanning the gap. The CDR3 nucleotides are TGTGCCAGCAGCTTGCCCGCAGACTATGGCTACACCTTC. Protein sequence: CASSLPADYGYTF.

The CDR3 bases are TGCGCCAGCAGCGAGGTCCCGGGAGGGAATCAGCCCCAGCATTTT. This encodes CASSEVPGGNQPQHF. The genes are TRBV5-1 and TRBJ1-5; D gene uncertain. Germline V gene lookup returns CDR1 SGHRS and CDR2 YFSETQ. The CDR3 contains 15 residues. Trimming removed 4 bases from V and 4 bases from J, with 15 bases in between.

This chain uses TRBV19 with TRBJ2-5, with D unclear. Germline-derived CDR1 and CDR2 are LNHDA and SQIVND (reference sequence). V gave up 1 base and J gave up 4 bases, with 7 bases separating them. The CDR3 totals 13 residues. The CDR3 DNA sequence: TGTGCCAGTAGTATAGGGCACAGAGAGACCCAGTACTTC. As protein: CASSIGHRETQYF.

This sequence joins TRBV28 and TRBJ1-5; 7 bases match TRBD1. Germline loops: CDR1 MDHEN, CDR2 SYDVKM. Trimming took 6 bases from V and 2 from J; bases not matched to a gene: 4. The CDR3 contains 14 residues. The CDR3 nucleotides are TGTGCCAGCAGAAGGGACAGCCGCAATCAGCCCCAGCATTTT. It codes for CASRRDSRNQPQHF.

The chain links TRBV28 to TRBJ1-5; D gene uncertain. The CDR3 is 14 amino acids. Germline CDR1 reads MDHEN; CDR2 reads SYDVKM. The ends were cut back, 8 bases at V and 0 bases at J, with 11 bases in the middle. The CDR3, as DNA: TGTGCCAGCTTCAGAGATAATAGCAATCAGCCCCAGCATTTT. This sequence encodes CASFRDNSNQPQHF.